This T cell receptor beta chain was identified during a study of blood T cells in healthy people across ages (dated by TCRdb to 2013 to 2016). Background for the entire study: In model experiments, roughly one uniquely barcoded TCR beta cDNA molecule per two T cells was captured by template switching. The donors were divided into four age groups: young (average around 17 years), middle-aged (about 39), aged (roughly 66) and long-lived (82). For two donors (one aged 18 to 29 and one aged 80 or older), the study analyzed two additional independent replicas of 1 million unique cDNA reads from the same blood draw. To track age-related changes in TCR beta repertoire diversity, the study relied on deep sequencing normalized with unique cDNA molecular identifiers. To avoid experimental bias, donors of different ages were spread randomly across the sequencing lanes. Overall study outcomes, separate from this receptor: Donor CMV infection status was unknown, potentially confounding age-related changes in expanded clonotypes. Estimates of total diversity based on one million sequenced T cells were considered lower bounds and underestimates. Bulk unsorted PBMC profiling prevented conclusive comparison of naive and antigen-experienced compartments. As age increased, observed TCR beta diversity per million T cells dropped in a roughly linear way, and a significant reduction was already evident by age roughly 40. A strong correlation was found between observed TCR beta diversity and the percentage of naive T cells measured by flow cytometry. Compared with the aged group, more naive CD4+ T cells, fewer expanded clones and increased TCR diversity were shown by the long-lived group, suggesting age selection.

The CDR3 runs 14 amino acids, cysteine and phenylalanine included. Only the CDR3 portion is preserved as DNA: 42 bases, with reading frame beginning at the first base. V is reduced by 4 bases and J by 7 bases, leaving a spacing of 17 bases between them. Donors were roughly 40 systemically healthy Caucasian individuals from Russia aged roughly 6 to 100 years. Each donor gave 9.5 to 10 milliliters of peripheral blood, drawn into EDTA-treated Vacutainer tubes. Ficoll-Paque density-gradient centrifugation was used to isolate PBMCs, with at least 6.5 million per sample. Total RNA, at least 5.5 micrograms per sample, was extracted from PBMCs with Trizol reagent. For every donor, an aliquot of PBMCs went through flow cytometry to measure the percentages of naive CD45RAhigh/CD27high T cells. On this clonotype: Which antigen it targets is not known. No much larger clonotype is one base removed from it; base qualities were not supplied.

The library was generated by 5' RACE. The reads were generated on an Illumina HiSeq 2500. A second PCR of about 7 to 12 cycles was run with a J-beta primer mix and a sample-barcoded 5' primer. A unique molecular identifier was introduced onto each TCR beta cDNA molecule by a template-switch 5' adaptor carrying 12 random nucleotides. Each sample yielded at least 3 million CDR3-containing paired-end reads. First-strand cDNA synthesis was performed from all RNA using the Mint cDNA synthesis kit, with priming by a TRBC-specific oligonucleotide. Following uracil-DNA glycosylase treatment, a first 18-cycle PCR with universal primers M1SS and BC2_uni_R was performed on all cDNA. On the authors' methods: For normalization, 1 million high-quality reads, each with a distinct molecular identifier, were randomly selected from each sample. Reads sharing molecular identifiers were discarded rather than binned into consensus sequences. CDR3 identification, clonotype clustering and error correction used MiTCR with a Q25 quality threshold and the strictest error-elimination algorithm. A nonparametric unseen species model with Euler transformation was used to estimate lower-bound total TCR beta diversity. TCRdb's own reprocessing of the public reads used fastp at Q25 and MiXCR and kept productive beta chains. Entries that share a CDR3 protein sequence are merged under the most common genes and DNA. In this record, the V and J calls reflect TCRdb's handling and not the investigators' own analysis. This sample holds around 870,000 distinct CDR3 sequences; more than 25% were observed only once. The top ten clonotypes cover approximately 15% of the sample.

The receptor was isolated from a woman of 80 years or more in good health. The receptor chain draws on TRBV12-3 or TRBV12-4 and TRBJ2-7; the D gene is perhaps TRBD2, from 6 matching bases. The sequenced material came from blood. The CDR3 is CASSSPRGADEQYF. The DNA reads TGTGCCAGCAGTTCCCCCCGCGGGGCCGATGAGCAGTACTTC.